These 14 T cell receptor beta chains were sequenced from one sample in a study of naive and memory T cell subsets. The beta constant-region primer was an equimolar mix of two oligonucleotides covering TRBC1 and TRBC2. Four rounds of PCR amplified the ligated cDNA using nested alpha and beta constant-region primers plus SP2. TCRdb independently ran MiXCR on the UMI-ligation and nested PCR reads; one entry per CDR3 protein. The profile shows approximately 80,000 distinct CDR3 sequences, 9% of them singletons. Sequenced sample: naive CD8+ T cells from blood. These receptors came from a human donor in good health.

Many counts were recorded for this clonotype. The rearrangement links TRBV6-5 to TRBJ2-7; a weak D match, TRBD1 (5 bases). Germline CDR1 reads MNHEY; CDR2 reads SVGAGI. V dropped 0 bases and J dropped 4 bases, with 16 bases sitting between them. The CDR3 length is 16 residues. DNA for the CDR3: TGTGCCAGCAGTTACTCGACCATCCCAGGGCTGTACGAGCAGTACTTC. It translates to CASSYSTIPGLYEQYF.

This clonotype was detected only a few times. The CDR3 protein is CASSQDTDTQYF. The CDR3 nucleotides read TGTGCCAGCAGCCAAGATACAGATACGCAGTATTTT. The V call is TRBV3-1, the J call TRBJ2-3; D gene unclear. The germline V gene has CDR1 LGHDT and CDR2 YNNKEL (reference sequence). V was cut by 0 bases and J by 3 bases, with 1 base left in between. CDR3 length: 12 residues.

This clonotype appeared many times. The J gene is TRBJ2-1, the V gene TRBV29-1; D possibly matches TRBD1 or TRBD2 (7 bases each). Trimming took 0 bases from V and 7 from J, leaving 13 bases between them. Germline values: CDR1 SQVTM, CDR2 ANQGSEA. The CDR3 runs to 14 residues. CDR3: CSVEDQGGTNEQFF. In DNA form, the CDR3 reads TGCAGCGTTGAAGATCAGGGGGGGACGAATGAGCAGTTCTTC.

The chain carries TRBV11-3 and TRBJ2-3, with TRBD2 matching over 8 bases. The CDR3 is 15 residues long. V lost 5 bases to trimming and J lost 4 bases; unmatched junction nucleotides: 8. Germline V gives CDR1 SGHNT, CDR2 YENEEA. The CDR3 DNA sequence: TGTGCCAGCAGCCCGGGAGGGGGGGTCGCAGATACGCAGTATTTT. Its protein is CASSPGGGVADTQYF.

Comment on this clonotype: A much larger clone lies one base from this, so it may be a read error. The V and J genes are TRBV4-2 and TRBJ2-7; 8 bases align to TRBD2. From germline, CDR1 is LGHNA and CDR2 YNFKEQ. V trimming: 0 bases; J trimming: 7 bases; junction bases outside the gene matches: 11. The CDR3 runs to 16 residues. This CDR3 is CASSQDQAGVPREQYF. DNA for the CDR3: TGTGCCAGCAGCCAAGATCAAGCGGGAGTTCCTAGGGAGCAGTACTTC.

This clonotype has at least ten counts. V usage is TRBV23-1 and J usage is TRBJ2-7; the D is unclear. TRBV23-1 is filed as an ORF, its function uncertain. The CDR3 is 15 residues long. Between the trimmed V and J ends, which lost 1 base and 0 bases, there was a span of 10 bases. CDR3 coding DNA: TGCGCCAGCAGTCAATGTTTTGAGGACTCCTACGAGCAGTACTTC. This translates into CASSQCFEDSYEQYF.

A few counts support this clonotype. The chain has TRBV29-1 and TRBJ1-5, with TRBD1 identical over 7 bases. The germline CDR1 and CDR2 sequences are SQVTM and ANQGSEA. This CDR3 contains 13 residues. The CDR3 nucleotides are TGCACCCAGGACAGGCGATCCAATCAGCCCCAGCATTTT. Its translation: CTQDRRSNQPQHF.

This clonotype was counted ten times or more. The V and J genes are TRBV7-3 and TRBJ2-3, with 8 nucleotides matching TRBD2. This CDR3 contains 15 residues. Germline V lookup: CDR1 SGHTA, CDR2 FQGTGA. V lost 4 bases, J lost 2 bases, and 5 bases stayed unmatched. This chain's CDR3 is CASSWTGGPTDTQYF. For the CDR3, the DNA is TGTGCCAGCAGCTGGACGGGAGGGCCCACAGATACGCAGTATTTT.

The chain uses TRBV5-1 and TRBJ1-1; D remains unclear. The length of the CDR3 is 16 residues. Germline values: CDR1 SGHRS, CDR2 YFSETQ. Trimming pared 0 bases from V and 3 bases from J, leaving 15 bases between. Here the CDR3 DNA reads TGCGCCAGCAGCTTGGATGGACCAAAAGAGGACACTGAAGCTTTCTTT. This gives the protein CASSLDGPKEDTEAFF.

This clonotype was counted a few times. This chain connects TRBV9 to TRBJ1-2; tentatively, D is TRBD1 (6 bases). V shed 0 bases and J shed 8 bases, with 17 bases lying between them. The CDR3 length is 15 residues. The germline CDR1 and CDR2 sequences are SGDLS and YYNGEE. Here the CDR3 reads CASSVAGELGDGYTF. The CDR3 DNA is TGTGCCAGCAGCGTAGCAGGGGAGCTGGGTGACGGCTACACCTTC. The full variable domain, completed using reference TRBV9 and TRBJ1-2, is DSGVTQTPKHLITATGQRVTLRCSPRSGDLSVYWYQQSLDQGLQFLIQYYNGEERAKGNILERFSAQQFPDLHSELNLSSLELGDSALYFCASSVAGELGDGYTFGSGTRLTVV.

This clonotype showed up many times. This chain joins TRBV29-1 and TRBJ1-1, with unresolved D. Germline V gene lookup returns CDR1 SQVTM and CDR2 ANQGSEA. The CDR3 runs 14 residues. Trimming shortened V by 5 bases and J by 3 bases, and 16 bases separated the two germline ends. The CDR3 DNA is TGCAGCGTTCAAAACGCGATGGTACACACTGAAGCTTTCTTT. Amino acids: CSVQNAMVHTEAFF.

This clonotype was recorded at least ten times. V gene TRBV24-1 combines with J gene TRBJ2-7, with a weak D call TRBD2 (6 bases). V dropped 4 bases and J dropped 3 bases, with 9 bases sitting between them. Germline-derived CDR1 and CDR2 are KGHDR and SFDVKD. The CDR3 is 13 amino acids. The CDR3 region is CATSDTGSYEQYF. In nucleotides, the CDR3 is TGTGCCACCAGTGACACCGGGAGCTACGAGCAGTACTTC.

On this clonotype itself: This may arise from a read error, as a much more abundant clone is one base away. V gene TRBV25-1 combines with J gene TRBJ2-7, with D perhaps TRBD2 (6 bases). V was shortened by 9 bases and J by 6 bases, with 18 bases between the two germline ends. Germline V gene sequence: CDR1 MGHDK, CDR2 SYGVNS. The CDR3 loop spans 13 amino acids. The DNA of the CDR3 is TGTGCCAGTTCCCCCGGGGGAACCTGCGAGCAGTACTTC. This sequence encodes CASSPGGTCEQYF.

This clonotype was counted ten times or more. The chain combines TRBV12-3 or TRBV12-4 with TRBJ1-1; TRBD1 might be the D (6 bases). This CDR3 is 11 amino acids long. V was cut by 6 bases and J by 11 bases, with 13 bases left in between. This CDR3 reads CASSFRDTAFF. CDR3 DNA sequence: TGTGCCAGCAGCTTTAGGGACACTGCTTTCTTT.